This T cell receptor (beta chain) was profiled in a study of T cell clonotyping in hematopoietic cell transplantation. Study outcomes and limitations: Pathologically expanded recipient clonotypes increased progressively from day 30 to day 180 as diversity fell. At the given depth, recipient repertoires were over 95% de novo clonotypes.

The germline V and J ends were trimmed by 6 bases and 0 bases, with 9 bases remaining between them. This CDR3 is 15 amino acids long. Per the germline V gene, CDR1 is SEHNR and CDR2 is FQNEAQ (reference sequence). As to this clone: Its specificity is unknown.

The protocol was immunoSEQ multiplex PCR, while the TCRdb copy is restricted to in-frame clones and leaves out a portion. The sample consists of roughly 3,000 clones, 82% of them appearing once. Blood collection times were about day -28 and days 30, 100, 180 posttransplant. The rearrangement links TRBV7-9 to TRBJ2-6, with D uncertain. Sample: peripheral blood mononuclear cells, taken 30 days after allogeneic stem cell transplant. The source of this sequence is a male patient between 55 and 70 years old who had an allogeneic stem cell transplant, so T cells may come from the graft donor. Some clones in this sample may be carry-over from other donors' samples. CDR3 amino acids: CASRDASSGANVLTF. CDR3 DNA sequence: TGTGCCAGCAGGGACGCGAGCTCTGGGGCCAACGTCCTGACTTTC.